This TCR beta chain stems from a study of cytomegalovirus exposure and HLA in healthy donors. V trimming: 7 bases; J trimming: 10 bases; junction bases outside the gene matches: 14. Germline-derived CDR1 and CDR2 are LNHDA and SQIVND (reference sequence). The CDR3 is 15 amino acids. It was with 60 Vbeta and 13 Jbeta primers that the PCR ran. The data were produced by immunoSEQ multiplex PCR, yet TCRdb's version contains in-frame clones alone and is incomplete. The profile shows approximately 140,000 clones, roughly 79% of them singletons. The chain employs TRBV19 and TRBJ2-1; TRBD1 aligns across 9 bases. The sequence derives from a woman between 35 and 50 years old in good health and CMV-seronegative. The sequencing input was PBMCs. The CDR3 region is CASNPGGTGLGEQFF. CDR3 sequence (DNA): TGTGCCAGTAACCCTGGGGGGACAGGGTTAGGGGAGCAGTTCTTC.